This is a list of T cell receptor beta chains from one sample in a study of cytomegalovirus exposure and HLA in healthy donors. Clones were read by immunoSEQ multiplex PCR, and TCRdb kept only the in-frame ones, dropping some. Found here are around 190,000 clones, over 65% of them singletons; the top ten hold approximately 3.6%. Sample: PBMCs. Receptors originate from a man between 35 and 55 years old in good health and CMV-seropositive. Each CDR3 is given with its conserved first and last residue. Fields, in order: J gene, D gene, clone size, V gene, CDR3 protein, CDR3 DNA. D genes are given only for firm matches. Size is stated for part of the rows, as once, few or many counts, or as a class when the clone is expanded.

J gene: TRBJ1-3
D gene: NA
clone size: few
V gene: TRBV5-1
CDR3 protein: CASSLAVSSGNTIYF
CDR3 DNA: TGCGCCAGCAGCTTGGCCGTGAGCTCTGGAAACACCATATATTTT

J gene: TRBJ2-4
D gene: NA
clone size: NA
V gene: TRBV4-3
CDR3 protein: CASSQDLSATAKNIQYF
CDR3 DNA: TGCGCCAGCAGCCAAGATCTTAGCGCTACAGCCAAAAACATTCAGTACTTC

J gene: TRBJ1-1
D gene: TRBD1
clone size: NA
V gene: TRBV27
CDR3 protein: CASATLTGYTEAFF
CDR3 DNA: TGTGCCAGCGCCACACTGACAGGGTACACTGAAGCTTTCTTT

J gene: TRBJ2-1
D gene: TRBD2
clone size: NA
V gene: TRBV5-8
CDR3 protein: CASSFGTSGRWVYEQFF
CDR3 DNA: TGTGCCAGCAGCTTCGGAACTAGCGGGAGATGGGTCTATGAGCAGTTCTTC

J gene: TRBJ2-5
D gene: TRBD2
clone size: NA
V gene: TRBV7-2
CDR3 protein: CASSPSGRGGETQYF
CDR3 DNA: TGTGCCAGCAGCCCGAGCGGGAGAGGGGGGGAGACCCAGTACTTC

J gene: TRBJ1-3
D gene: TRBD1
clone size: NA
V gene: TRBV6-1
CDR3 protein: CASSAFPGQGTSGNTIYF
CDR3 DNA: TGTGCCAGCAGTGCATTCCCGGGACAGGGCACCTCTGGAAACACCATATATTTT

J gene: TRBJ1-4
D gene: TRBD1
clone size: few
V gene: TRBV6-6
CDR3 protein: CASSWTGGSEKLFF
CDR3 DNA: TGTGCCAGCAGTTGGACAGGGGGATCCGAAAAACTGTTTTTT

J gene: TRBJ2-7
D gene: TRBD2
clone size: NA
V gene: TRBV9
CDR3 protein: CASSAPPTTSFSEQYF
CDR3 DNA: TGTGCCAGCAGCGCCCCTCCAACGACTAGCTTTTCCGAGCAGTACTTC

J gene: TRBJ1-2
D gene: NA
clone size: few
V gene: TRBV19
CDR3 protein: CASSIGTIGIYGYTF
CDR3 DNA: TGTGCCAGTAGTATTGGGACAATTGGGATCTATGGCTACACCTTC

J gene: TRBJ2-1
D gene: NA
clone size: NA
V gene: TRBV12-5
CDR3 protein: CASGPAGVDRLAGNEQFF
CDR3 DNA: TGTGCTAGTGGTCCCGCCGGGGTTGACCGACTTGCAGGTAATGAGCAGTTCTTC

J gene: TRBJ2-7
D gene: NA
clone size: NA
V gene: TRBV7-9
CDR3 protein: CASSLVLSYEQYF
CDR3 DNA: TGTGCCAGCAGCTTAGTTTTGAGCTACGAGCAGTACTTC

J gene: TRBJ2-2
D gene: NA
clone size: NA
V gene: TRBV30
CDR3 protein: CAWKGLTNTGELFF
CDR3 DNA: TGTGCCTGGAAAGGACTCACCAACACCGGGGAGCTGTTTTTT

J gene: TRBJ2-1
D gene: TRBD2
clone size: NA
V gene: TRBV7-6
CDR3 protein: CASSPLAGGRNEQFF
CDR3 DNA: TGTGCCAGCAGCCCTTTGGCGGGGGGCCGCAATGAGCAGTTCTTC

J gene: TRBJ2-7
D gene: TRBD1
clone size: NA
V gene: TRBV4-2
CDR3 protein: CASSSLGTGGTEQYF
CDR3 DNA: TGTGCCAGCAGTTCCCTGGGGACAGGGGGTACCGAGCAGTACTTC

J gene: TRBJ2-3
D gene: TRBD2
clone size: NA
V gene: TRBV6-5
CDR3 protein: CASSRLAGQTDTQYF
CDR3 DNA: TGTGCCAGCAGTCGACTAGCGGGACAGACAGATACGCAGTATTTT

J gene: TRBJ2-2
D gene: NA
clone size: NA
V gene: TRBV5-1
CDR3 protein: CASSEGTVNTGELFF
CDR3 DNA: TGCGCCAGCAGCGAGGGAACGGTGAACACCGGGGAGCTGTTTTTT

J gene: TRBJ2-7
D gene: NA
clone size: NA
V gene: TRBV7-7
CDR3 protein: CASSTCGHGTYEQYF
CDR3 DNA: TGTGCCAGCAGCACCTGCGGACATGGAACCTACGAGCAGTACTTC